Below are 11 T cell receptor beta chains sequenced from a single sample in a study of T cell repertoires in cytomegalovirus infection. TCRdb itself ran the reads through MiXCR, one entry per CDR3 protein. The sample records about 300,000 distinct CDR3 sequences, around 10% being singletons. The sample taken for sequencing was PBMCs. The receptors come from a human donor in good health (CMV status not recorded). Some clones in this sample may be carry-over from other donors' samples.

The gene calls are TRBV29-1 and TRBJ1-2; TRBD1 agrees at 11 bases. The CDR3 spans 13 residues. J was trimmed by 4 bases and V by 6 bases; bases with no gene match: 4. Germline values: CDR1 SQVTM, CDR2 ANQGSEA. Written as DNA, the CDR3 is TGCAGCGTGGACAGGGGGCCAGTCTATGGCTACACCTTC. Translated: CSVDRGPVYGYTF.

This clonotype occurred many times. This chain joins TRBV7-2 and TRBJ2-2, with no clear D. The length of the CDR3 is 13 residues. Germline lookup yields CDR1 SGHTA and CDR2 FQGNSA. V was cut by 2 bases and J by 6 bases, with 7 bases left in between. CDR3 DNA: TGTGCCAGCAGCTTACAATCGGCCGGGGAGCTGTTTTTT. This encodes CASSLQSAGELFF.

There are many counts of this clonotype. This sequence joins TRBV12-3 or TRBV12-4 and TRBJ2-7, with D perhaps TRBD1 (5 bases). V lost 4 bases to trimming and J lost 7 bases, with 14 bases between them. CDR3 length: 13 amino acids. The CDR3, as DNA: TGTGCCAGCAGTTCCCGCCAGGGTGGAGAGCAGTACTTC. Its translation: CASSSRQGGEQYF.

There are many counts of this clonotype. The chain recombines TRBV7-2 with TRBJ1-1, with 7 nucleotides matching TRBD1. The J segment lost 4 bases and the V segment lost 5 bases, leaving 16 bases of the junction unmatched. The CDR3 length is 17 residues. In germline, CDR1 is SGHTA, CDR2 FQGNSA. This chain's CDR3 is CASSRRSDRMVGTEAFF. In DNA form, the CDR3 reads TGTGCCAGCAGCCGTAGATCGGACAGGATGGTGGGCACTGAAGCTTTCTTT.

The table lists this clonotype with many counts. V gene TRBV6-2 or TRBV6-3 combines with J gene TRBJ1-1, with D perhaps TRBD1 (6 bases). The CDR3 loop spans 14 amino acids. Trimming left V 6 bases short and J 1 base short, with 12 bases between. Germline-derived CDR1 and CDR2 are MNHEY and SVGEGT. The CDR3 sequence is CASRKGGSNTEAFF. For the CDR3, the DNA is TGTGCCAGCAGAAAGGGGGGGTCGAACACTGAAGCTTTCTTT.

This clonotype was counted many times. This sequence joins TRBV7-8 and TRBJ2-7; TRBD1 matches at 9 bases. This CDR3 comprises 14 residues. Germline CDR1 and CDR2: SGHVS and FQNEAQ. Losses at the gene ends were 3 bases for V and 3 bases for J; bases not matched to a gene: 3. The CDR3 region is CASSLTGGFYEQYF. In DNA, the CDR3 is TGTGCCAGCAGCTTGACAGGGGGATTCTACGAGCAGTACTTC. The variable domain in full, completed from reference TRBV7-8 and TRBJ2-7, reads GAGVSQSPRYKVAKRGQDVALRCDPISGHVSLFWYQQALGQGPEFLTYFQNEAQLDKSGLPSDRFFAERPEGSVSTLKIQRTQQEDSAVYLCASSLTGGFYEQYFGPGTRLTVT.

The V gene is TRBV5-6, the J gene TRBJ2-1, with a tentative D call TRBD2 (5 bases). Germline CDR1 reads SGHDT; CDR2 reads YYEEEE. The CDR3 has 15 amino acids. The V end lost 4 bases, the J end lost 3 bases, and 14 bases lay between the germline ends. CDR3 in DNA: TGTGCCAGCAGCCGGGGTGGCGGCGACTACAATGAGCAGTTCTTC. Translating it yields CASSRGGGDYNEQFF.

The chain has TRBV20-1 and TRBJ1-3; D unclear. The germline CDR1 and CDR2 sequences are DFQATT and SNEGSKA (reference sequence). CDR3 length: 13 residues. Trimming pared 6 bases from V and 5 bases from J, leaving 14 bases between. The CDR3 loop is CSALQQIRNTIYF. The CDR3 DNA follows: TGCAGTGCCCTCCAACAGATCCGAAACACCATATATTTT.

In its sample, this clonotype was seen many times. CDR3 in DNA: TGCGCCAGCAGTGAGTCGGGACTTGAGACCCAGTACTTC. Translated, it gives CASSESGLETQYF. The gene calls are TRBV10-2 and TRBJ2-5; TRBD2 is a possible D gene (6 bases). The CDR3 has 13 amino acids. V lost 0 bases and J lost 5, with 7 bases in between. The germline V gene encodes CDR1 WSHSY and CDR2 SAAADI.

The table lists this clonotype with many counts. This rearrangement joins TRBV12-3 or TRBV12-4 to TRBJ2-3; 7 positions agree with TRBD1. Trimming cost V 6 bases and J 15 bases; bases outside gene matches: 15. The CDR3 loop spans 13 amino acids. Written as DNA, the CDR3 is TGTGCCAGCAGCCCACCGGTCCGGGGACAGCATTATTTT. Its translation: CASSPPVRGQHYF.

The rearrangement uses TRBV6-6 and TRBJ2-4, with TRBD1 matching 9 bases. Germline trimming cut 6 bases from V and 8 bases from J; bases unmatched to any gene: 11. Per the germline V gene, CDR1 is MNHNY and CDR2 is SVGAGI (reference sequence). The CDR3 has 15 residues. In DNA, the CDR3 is TGTGCCAGCAGAATCCCGGACAGGGGTTTGGACATTCAGTACTTC. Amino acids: CASRIPDRGLDIQYF.